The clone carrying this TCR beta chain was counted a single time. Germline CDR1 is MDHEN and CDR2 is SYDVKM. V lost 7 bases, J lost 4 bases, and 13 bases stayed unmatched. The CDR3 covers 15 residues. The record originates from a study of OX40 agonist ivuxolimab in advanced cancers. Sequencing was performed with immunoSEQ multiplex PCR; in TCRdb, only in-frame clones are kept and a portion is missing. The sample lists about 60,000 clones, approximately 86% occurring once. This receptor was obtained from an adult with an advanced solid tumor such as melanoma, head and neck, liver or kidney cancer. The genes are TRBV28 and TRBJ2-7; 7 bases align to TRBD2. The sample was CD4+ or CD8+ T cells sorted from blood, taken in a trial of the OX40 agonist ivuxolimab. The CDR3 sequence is CASTPGEGSRYEQYF. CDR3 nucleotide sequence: TGTGCCAGCACCCCCGGGGAGGGGAGTAGGTACGAGCAGTACTTC.